The 23 T cell receptor beta chains below come from one sample, sequenced in a study of cytomegalovirus exposure and HLA in healthy donors (dated by TCRdb to the late 2010s). Receptors were amplified or captured by the immunoSEQ multiplex PCR assay. A mixture of 60 forward primers for TCR Vbeta segments and 13 reverse primers for TCR Jbeta segments was used in the multiplex PCR. Sourced from immuneACCESS, this table was stored by TCRdb with only in-frame sequences that have V and J called. A share of the clones is absent; for the studies checked, an unresolved V gene accounts for under half, and the remainder has no known explanation. The sample table lists under 150,000 clones, roughly 79% of them with a count of one. The ten largest account for 1.7% of the sample. Material for sequencing was PBMCs. The receptors were gathered from a woman in her 30s in good health and CMV-seronegative.

This clone was seen only a few times. The chain links TRBV6-1 to TRBJ1-4; no reliable D call. The V and J ends lost 4 bases and 7 bases respectively, with 25 bases between them. The CDR3 runs to 18 residues. The germline V gene encodes CDR1 MNHNS and CDR2 SASEGT. For the CDR3, the DNA is TGTGCCAGCAGTGGATTGACAAGAAGCTCGACACCCATTGAAAAACTGTTTTTT. Its translation: CASSGLTRSSTPIEKLFF.

The rearrangement links TRBV7-8 to TRBJ1-6; TRBD1 might be the D (5 bases). The V end lost 0 bases, the J end lost 9 bases, and 12 bases lay between the germline ends. The CDR3 length is 15 residues. The germline CDR1 and CDR2 sequences are SGHVS and FQNEAQ. DNA for the CDR3: TGTGCCAGCAGCTTAGCGATGCAGGGAGGTTCACCCCTCCACTTT. Translating gives CASSLAMQGGSPLHF.

This chain connects TRBV4-2 to TRBJ1-2; D call uncertain. CDR3 length: 13 amino acids. The germline V gene encodes CDR1 LGHNA and CDR2 YNFKEQ. V dropped 11 bases and J dropped 2 bases, with 15 bases sitting between them. The CDR3 DNA sequence: TGTGCCTCCCGGGGTGGTGGGAACTATGGCTACACCTTC. This translates into CASRGGGNYGYTF.

This rearrangement joins TRBV15 to TRBJ1-5; TRBD1 is a possible D gene (5 bases). CDR3 size: 17 residues. Between the trimmed V and J ends, which lost 0 bases and 0 bases, there was a span of 12 bases. Germline V gene sequence: CDR1 LNHNV, CDR2 YYDKDF (reference sequence). CDR3 sequence: CATSRDWGRDSNQPQHF. For the CDR3, the DNA is TGTGCCACCAGCAGAGATTGGGGCAGAGATAGCAATCAGCCCCAGCATTTT.

This clone was found once. The rearrangement uses TRBV4-2 and TRBJ2-1, with 7 bases that match TRBD2. The germline V gene encodes CDR1 LGHNA and CDR2 YNFKEQ. Losses at the gene ends were 0 bases for V and 13 bases for J; bases not matched to a gene: 9. The CDR3 runs to 14 residues. CDR3 bases: TGTGCCAGCAGCCAAGATCTAAGGCTAGCGGATCAGTTCTTC. Translated, it gives CASSQDLRLADQFF.

The chain carries TRBV11-2 and TRBJ1-3, with TRBD1 as a possible D gene (5 bases). Germline CDR1 and CDR2: SGHAT and FQNNGV. The CDR3 is made up of 15 amino acids. Trimming shortened V by 1 base and J by 0 bases, and 7 bases separated the two germline ends. The CDR3 is CASSLAGGSGNTIYF. The CDR3 DNA reads TGTGCCAGCAGCTTAGCCGGGGGCTCTGGAAACACCATATATTTT.

The chain combines TRBV4-2 with TRBJ2-2; D is possibly TRBD1 (5 bases). This CDR3 region has 17 residues. The germline V gene encodes CDR1 LGHNA and CDR2 YNFKEQ. Trimming pared 1 base from V and 3 bases from J, leaving 15 bases between. CDR3 loop: CASSQVFVTEDTGELFF. Here the CDR3 DNA reads TGTGCCAGCAGCCAAGTATTCGTGACAGAAGACACCGGGGAGCTGTTTTTT.

This clone was seen just once. V usage is TRBV7-3 and J usage is TRBJ2-1, with 11 positions matching TRBD2. Germline loops: CDR1 SGHTA, CDR2 FQGTGA. This CDR3 is 16 amino acids long. The V and J ends lost 5 bases and 4 bases, in that order; junction bases with no gene match: 7. The CDR3 DNA reads TGTGCCAGCAGCCGAACTAGCGGGGGTGGTTACAATGAGCAGTTCTTC. Translated, it gives CASSRTSGGGYNEQFF.

The V and J genes are TRBV5-4 and TRBJ2-5; weak D call: TRBD2 (6 bases). The V gene's germline CDR1 is SGHNT and CDR2 YYREEE (reference sequence). The CDR3 extends over 13 amino acids. Trimming stripped 5 bases from V and 11 bases from J, with 19 bases between. The CDR3 sequence is CASRPKDSGEQYF. CDR3 bases: TGTGCCAGCAGACCGAAGGACTCGGGGGAGCAGTACTTC.

The chain couples TRBV28 to TRBJ1-1; D gene uncertain. CDR1 and CDR2 from the germline V gene are MDHEN and SYDVKM. The CDR3 totals 11 residues. Trimming pared 3 bases from V and 5 bases from J, leaving 4 bases between. CDR3 DNA: TGTGCCAGCAGTTTTAATACTGAAGCTTTCTTT. Its protein is CASSFNTEAFF. The whole variable domain, filled in from reference TRBV28 and TRBJ1-1, reads DVKVTQSSRYLVKRTGEKVFLECVQDMDHENMFWYRQDPGLGLRLIYFSYDVKMKEKGDIPEGYSVSREKKERFSLILESASTNQTSMYLCASSFNTEAFFGQGTRLTVV.

The rearrangement uses TRBV7-9 and TRBJ2-5; TRBD2 aligns across 9 bases. Germline V gene sequence: CDR1 SEHNR, CDR2 FQNEAQ (reference sequence). This CDR3 is 14 amino acids long. J lost 5 bases, V lost 2 bases, and 3 bases had no gene match. CDR3 amino acids: CASSLRAGGETQYF. DNA for the CDR3: TGTGCCAGCAGCTTACGGGCGGGGGGGGAGACCCAGTACTTC.

The genes are TRBV7-9 and TRBJ2-6; TRBD2 is a possible D gene (6 bases). V was shortened by 2 bases and J by 1 base, with 6 bases between the two germline ends. CDR1 SEHNR and CDR2 FQNEAQ come from the germline V gene (reference sequence). This CDR3 is built from 15 residues. DNA for the CDR3: TGTGCCAGCAGCTTACGGGAGTCTGGGGCCAACGTCCTGACTTTC. It codes for CASSLRESGANVLTF.

This chain links TRBV7-2 with TRBJ1-5; D unresolved. The V gene's germline CDR1 is SGHTA and CDR2 FQGNSA. V lost 2 bases, J lost 0 bases, and 8 bases lay in between. This CDR3 is 15 amino acids long. CDR3 protein: CASSLSRLSNQPQHF. CDR3 in DNA: TGTGCCAGCAGCTTAAGCAGGCTTAGCAATCAGCCCCAGCATTTT.

This CDR3 reads CASRQWAGDYGYTF. The CDR3 region has the DNA TGTGCCAGCAGGCAATGGGCAGGCGACTATGGCTACACCTTC. The chain employs TRBV5-4 and TRBJ1-2; D unresolved. The CDR3 consists of 14 residues. Germline V gene lookup returns CDR1 SGHNT and CDR2 YYREEE (reference sequence). Deletions cut 5 bases from V and 3 bases from J, with 14 bases between.

The gene calls are TRBV7-9 and TRBJ2-4, with D possibly matching TRBD2 (5 bases). Germline V gene sequence: CDR1 SEHNR, CDR2 FQNEAQ (reference sequence). There are 16 residues in the CDR3. The V gene lost 2 bases and the J gene lost 0 bases, with 11 bases spanning the gap. The CDR3 DNA reads as TGTGCCAGCAGCTTACTGGTCGCGGGAGCCAAAAACATTCAGTACTTC. This encodes CASSLLVAGAKNIQYF.

This sequence joins TRBV4-2 and TRBJ1-2; 7 nucleotides agree with TRBD1. The CDR3 is made up of 14 amino acids. Looked up from germline, CDR1 is LGHNA and CDR2 is YNFKEQ. V was pared by 0 bases and J by 4 bases, with 2 bases of the junction left unmatched. CDR3 protein: CASSQESGGYGYTF. The DNA for the CDR3 is TGTGCCAGCAGCCAAGAATCAGGGGGCTATGGCTACACCTTC.

This chain connects TRBV29-1 to TRBJ1-1; TRBD1 might be the D (5 bases). V was pared by 8 bases and J by 6 bases, with 13 bases between. CDR1 SQVTM and CDR2 ANQGSEA come from the germline V gene. CDR3 length: 11 amino acids. This CDR3 reads CSTPGVPEAFF. Written as DNA, the CDR3 is TGCAGCACCCCGGGGGTGCCTGAAGCTTTCTTT.

The table lists this clone with a few counts. The V gene is TRBV10-2, the J gene TRBJ2-5, with D possibly TRBD2 on 7 matching bases. CDR1 is WSHSY, CDR2 SAAADI, per germline. CDR3 length: 15 amino acids. V lost 4 bases to trimming and J lost 4 bases, with 16 bases between them. CDR3 nucleotides: TGCGCCAGCAGTGGGGTGGGGGGGCCTCTAGAGACCCAGTACTTC. Translated: CASSGVGGPLETQYF.

The rearrangement joins TRBV19 to TRBJ2-5; the match to TRBD1 covers 7 bases. With 0 bases clipped from V and 1 base from J, the junction kept 5 bases outside the gene matches. Germline values: CDR1 LNHDA, CDR2 SQIVND (reference sequence). The CDR3 loop spans 16 amino acids. CDR3: CASSIEKQGIQETQYF. The CDR3 DNA follows: TGTGCCAGTAGTATAGAAAAACAGGGGATCCAAGAGACCCAGTACTTC.

The chain employs TRBV4-1 and TRBJ2-5, with 8 bases matching TRBD2. The CDR3 has 14 residues. V shed 6 bases and J 7 bases; nucleotides not matched to a gene: 10. Germline CDR1 MGHRA, CDR2 YSYEKL. CDR3 DNA sequence: TGCGCCAGCAGGAACTCGGGGGGGTGGGGGACCCAGTACTTC. It translates to CASRNSGGWGTQYF.

The V gene is TRBV15, the J gene TRBJ2-7; 8 bases fit TRBD1. Trimming cost V 0 bases and J 5 bases; bases outside gene matches: 9. This CDR3 is 16 amino acids long. Germline assignment: CDR1 LNHNV and CDR2 YYDKDF (reference sequence). The CDR3 reads CATSRDLHRGVNEQYF. CDR3 nucleotides: TGTGCCACCAGCAGAGATCTTCACAGGGGGGTCAACGAGCAGTACTTC.

This chain joins TRBV6-1 and TRBJ2-1, with D perhaps TRBD2 (6 bases). The V gene's germline CDR1 is MNHNS and CDR2 SASEGT. The CDR3 spans 15 residues. V was shortened by 8 bases and J by 1 base, with 15 bases between the two germline ends. DNA for the CDR3: TGTGCCAGCGGTAACCGGGCGGGATCCTACAATGAGCAGTTCTTC. Protein sequence: CASGNRAGSYNEQFF.

The chain recombines TRBV27 with TRBJ2-3, with TRBD2 matching 9 bases. The CDR3 consists of 15 residues. The germline V gene has CDR1 MNHEY and CDR2 SMNVEV (reference sequence). The J segment lost 0 bases and the V segment lost 5 bases, leaving 3 bases of the junction unmatched. The CDR3 DNA reads TGTGCCAGCAGTCCACTAGCGGGCAGCACAGATACGCAGTATTTT. Protein sequence: CASSPLAGSTDTQYF.